This T cell receptor beta chain was profiled in a study of blood T cell repertoires in COVID-19. Study-level information: Both acute and convalescent COVID-19 samples were obtained from the United States, Italy and Spain. T cells, B-cell-depleted T cells, or PBMCs supplied cDNA or gDNA.

The CDR3 loop spans 12 amino acids. Trimming took 3 bases from V and 5 from J; bases not matched to a gene: 3. Germline CDR1 DFQATT, CDR2 SNEGSKA (reference sequence). Original data processing: Amplified reference gene primers provided the basis for estimating nucleated cell counts. TCRdb keeps only in-frame clones here, not all; method: immunoSEQ multiplex PCR. Clone size and V and J calls were adopted from that table, with D and trimming inferred from the DNA. The table includes some 190,000 clones, 80% to 90% detected once. The count of this clone is one. This sequence originates from a man aged 55 to 69 with acute or convalescent COVID-19. The specimen was peripheral blood. V gene TRBV20-1 combines with J gene TRBJ2-7, with TRBD1 matching 8 bases. The CDR3 region has the DNA TGCAGTGCTAGTGACAGGGGCCACGAGCAGTACTTC. Amino acids: CSASDRGHEQYF.